The T cell receptor beta chain described here comes from a study of control samples from healthy donors and cancer patients. Trimming pared 2 bases from V and 2 bases from J, leaving 19 bases between. CDR1 and CDR2 (germline): LGHDT, YNNKEL (reference sequence). The CDR3 sequence is 18 residues long. Clones were sequenced by immunoSEQ multiplex PCR, and TCRdb holds only the in-frame ones, with some missing. The table has roughly 88,000 clones, approximately 89% seen once. This sequence was found in a woman aged 25-40 years in good health. V usage is TRBV3-1 (or the pseudogene TRBV3-2) and J usage is TRBJ2-4; D tentatively reads TRBD1 or TRBD2 (6 bases each). The sample taken for sequencing was blood. The DNA for the CDR3 is TGTGCCAGCAGCCAACCTCAGGAGGGGGGAAGAACCAAAAACATTCAGTACTTC. The encoded protein is CASSQPQEGGRTKNIQYF.